This T cell receptor (beta chain) was sequenced in a study of T cell responses to AZD1222 COVID-19 vaccine. Study outcomes and limitations: Scientists sampled the repertoires only once the peak T cell response had passed. Donor demographics were predominantly white British with a female majority; clonal diversity may be underestimated. Increases in Spike-specific TCR breadth and depth were seen after two AZD1222 doses. Targets within unmutated variant regions were reportedly found for nearly half of spike-specific TCRs.

Germline CDR1 reads SGHRS; CDR2 reads YFSETQ. The germline V and J ends were trimmed by 4 bases and 4 bases, with 11 bases remaining between them. The CDR3 is 13 amino acids. The sample holds one count of this clone. The target antigen is unknown. Clones were read by immunoSEQ multiplex PCR, and TCRdb kept only the in-frame ones, dropping some. The table records 95,000 to 150,000 clones, over 75% of them present only once. The chain joins TRBV5-1 to TRBJ2-5; D gene unclear. This clonotype was obtained from an adult in good health. Sequenced material: peripheral blood, taken on day 0 of AZD1222 vaccination. CDR3 amino acids: CASSTNPSETQYF. The CDR3 coding sequence is TGCGCCAGCAGCACCAACCCCTCAGAGACCCAGTACTTC.